This passage covers 22 T cell receptor beta chains from one sample sequenced in a study of blood T cell repertoires in COVID-19. This table comes from immunoSEQ multiplex PCR, and its TCRdb copy is limited to in-frame clones, with some not included. Of 200,000 or so clones detected, 80% to 95% appear once; the ten largest clones hold about 0.8%. Sequencing was done on a sample of peripheral blood. The receptors derive from a man in his 60s with COVID-19, enrolled during active disease.

The chain carries TRBV10-3 and TRBJ2-7, with 8 bases that match TRBD1. CDR1 is ENHRY, CDR2 SYGVKD, per germline. V lost 2 bases to trimming and J lost 4 bases; unmatched junction nucleotides: 4. The CDR3 is 14 amino acids. CDR3 loop: CAISERQGKYEQYF. DNA of the CDR3: TGTGCCATCAGTGAGAGACAGGGGAAATACGAGCAGTACTTC.

This rearrangement joins TRBV10-1 to TRBJ2-2; 15 bases fit TRBD2. The CDR3 has 17 amino acids. CDR1 is WNHNN and CDR2 is SYGVQD in the germline V gene (reference sequence). Trimming took 4 bases from V and 1 from J; bases not matched to a gene: 1. CDR3 residues: CASSGTSGGENTGELFF. The DNA for the CDR3 is TGCGCCAGCAGTGGGACTAGCGGGGGGGAGAACACCGGGGAGCTGTTTTTT.

J is TRBJ2-6 and V is TRBV19, with 9 bases matching TRBD1. V trimming: 5 bases; J trimming: 0 bases; junction bases outside the gene matches: 8. There are 18 residues in the CDR3. Germline assignment: CDR1 LNHDA and CDR2 SQIVND (reference sequence). The CDR3 nucleotides are TGTGCCAGTAGTTCCTCGACAGGGGGTATCTCTGGGGCCAACGTCCTGACTTTC. Translated, it gives CASSSSTGGISGANVLTF. The full variable domain, rest sourced from reference TRBV19 and TRBJ2-6, is DGGITQSPKYLFRKEGQNVTLSCEQNLNHDAMYWYRQDPGQGLRLIYYSQIVNDFQKGDIAEGYSVSREKKESFPLTVTSAQKNPTAFYLCASSSSTGGISGANVLTFGAGSRLTVL.

CDR3 DNA: TGTGCCAGCAGCCTTATGGGGGGGACGTCTGGCTACACCTTC. Residues: CASSLMGGTSGYTF. The V gene is TRBV7-2, the J gene TRBJ1-2, with TRBD1 as a possible D gene (5 bases). This CDR3 is 14 amino acids long. Trimming took off 5 bases at V and 7 bases at J, with 17 bases between the two ends. Germline lookup yields CDR1 SGHTA and CDR2 FQGNSA.

CDR3 nucleotide sequence: TGTGCCATATTAACAATTCGAGCGGGAGGGCCAAACGAGCAGTACTTC. Translation gives CAILTIRAGGPNEQYF. V and J are TRBV2 and TRBJ2-7; 10 bases align to TRBD2. The junction had 17 bases not matched to a gene; V was cut back by 10 bases and J by 5 bases. This CDR3 region has 16 residues. Germline V gene sequence: CDR1 SNHLY, CDR2 FYNNEI.

The J gene is TRBJ2-2, the V gene TRBV27; TRBD1 matches at 7 bases. This CDR3 spans 13 amino acids. J lost 6 bases, V lost 6 bases, and 4 bases had no gene match. The germline gives CDR1 MNHEY, CDR2 SMNVEV (reference sequence). CDR3 residues: CASSIDRAGELFF. The CDR3 coding sequence is TGTGCCAGCAGCATTGACAGGGCCGGGGAGCTGTTTTTT.

The chain uses TRBV19 and TRBJ2-2; tentatively, D is TRBD2 (6 bases). The V end was cut by 5 bases, the J end by 13 bases, with 14 bases between. This CDR3 has 12 residues. Germline V gene data show CDR1 as LNHDA and CDR2 as SQIVND (reference sequence). The CDR3 region has the DNA TGTGCCAGTAGTGTTGGGACTCCTTGGCTGTTTTTT. This gives the protein CASSVGTPWLFF. The whole variable domain, filled in from reference TRBV19 and TRBJ2-2, reads DGGITQSPKYLFRKEGQNVTLSCEQNLNHDAMYWYRQDPGQGLRLIYYSQIVNDFQKGDIAEGYSVSREKKESFPLTVTSAQKNPTAFYLCASSVGTPWLFFGEGSRLTVL.

The chain combines TRBV14 with TRBJ1-4; 8 nucleotides agree with TRBD1. The CDR3 covers 13 residues. Trimming removed 0 bases from V and 13 bases from J; junction bases left unmatched: 4. Germline values: CDR1 SGHDN, CDR2 FVKESK. The CDR3 DNA reads as TGTGCCAGCAGCCAAGAGGGGACAGGCTTACTGTTTTTT. It yields the protein CASSQEGTGLLFF.

This chain connects TRBV7-2 to TRBJ1-1, with D maybe TRBD1 (6 bases). Trimming cost V 5 bases and J 4 bases, with 14 bases left between them. This CDR3 contains 14 residues. Germline CDR1 is SGHTA and CDR2 is FQGNSA. Here the CDR3 reads CASSPPGARTEAFF. As DNA, the CDR3 is TGTGCCAGCAGCCCACCAGGGGCGCGCACTGAAGCTTTCTTT. Full variable domain (missing parts from reference TRBV7-2 and TRBJ1-1): GAGVSQSPSNKVTEKGKDVELRCDPISGHTALYWYRQSLGQGLEFLIYFQGNSAPDKSGLPSDRFSAERTGGSVSTLTIQRTQQEDSAVYLCASSPPGARTEAFFGQGTRLTVV.

As DNA, the CDR3 is TGTGCCAGCAGCTTAGAACAACTCAGGCCCTTCAATGAGCAGTTCTTC. It encodes CASSLEQLRPFNEQFF. This rearrangement joins TRBV7-8 to TRBJ2-1; D unclear. The V gene lost 1 base and the J gene lost 6 bases, with 16 bases spanning the gap. CDR1 and CDR2 from the germline V gene are SGHVS and FQNEAQ. The CDR3 runs 16 residues.

The rearrangement uses TRBV19 and TRBJ2-1, with TRBD1 matching over 9 bases. The CDR3 is 14 amino acids. CDR1 and CDR2 from the germline V gene are LNHDA and SQIVND (reference sequence). Trimming removed 8 bases from V and 7 bases from J; junction bases left unmatched: 9. The CDR3 loop is CASGRGQGMNEQFF. Written as DNA, the CDR3 is TGTGCCAGTGGCAGGGGACAGGGAATGAATGAGCAGTTCTTC.

The V and J genes are TRBV7-9 and TRBJ2-7; TRBD2 aligns across 7 bases. CDR1 and CDR2 (germline): SEHNR, FQNEAQ (reference sequence). This CDR3 is 18 amino acids long. V dropped 4 bases and J dropped 0; count of bases not matched to a gene: 15. CDR3: CASSSQLESGTLSYEQYF. DNA of the CDR3: TGTGCCAGCAGCTCCCAGCTCGAAAGCGGGACTCTCTCCTACGAGCAGTACTTC.

CDR3 loop: CASSQGVGQGRHGYTF. The CDR3 nucleotides are TGCGCCAGCAGCCAAGGCGTAGGACAGGGTAGGCATGGCTACACCTTC. The chain employs TRBV4-3 and TRBJ1-2, with 8 positions matching TRBD1. CDR3 length: 16 residues. V lost 1 base and J lost 6; bases outside the gene matches: 10. Germline-derived CDR1 and CDR2 are LGHNA and YSLEER.

This clone was observed a single time. DNA for the CDR3: TGTGCCAGCAGTCCTCGACAGTTGAGGCCCGGCTACACCTTC. It codes for CASSPRQLRPGYTF. The chain joins TRBV28 to TRBJ1-2; tentatively, D is TRBD1 (5 bases). V was clipped by 5 bases and J by 8 bases, with 18 bases between them. Germline V gene data show CDR1 as MDHEN and CDR2 as SYDVKM. The length of the CDR3 is 14 residues.

The DNA for the CDR3 is TGTGCCAGCAGCTTGGAGGGGCCCTACGAGCAGTACTTC. Amino acids: CASSLEGPYEQYF. The chain uses TRBV5-4 and TRBJ2-7; tentatively, D is TRBD1 (5 bases). Germline V lookup: CDR1 SGHNT, CDR2 YYREEE (reference sequence). V lost 0 bases and J 2 bases, leaving 6 bases between the germline ends. The CDR3 is made up of 13 amino acids.

V and J are TRBV28 and TRBJ2-7; TRBD1 might be the D (6 bases). The CDR3 totals 15 residues. Germline loops: CDR1 MDHEN, CDR2 SYDVKM. V was cut by 10 bases and J by 2 bases, with 21 bases left in between. The chain's CDR3 is CATMNARDKTYEQYF. CDR3 DNA: TGTGCCACCATGAATGCAAGGGACAAAACCTACGAGCAGTACTTC.

The V and J genes are TRBV28 and TRBJ1-1; no clear D gene. Trimming removed 3 bases at V and 1 base at J, with 18 bases between. Germline CDR1 is MDHEN and CDR2 is SYDVKM. CDR3 length equals 17 residues. For the CDR3, the DNA is TGTGCCAGCAGTTTGTTACCAGCCCTGGGGAGGAACACTGAAGCTTTCTTT. Its protein is CASSLLPALGRNTEAFF.

V usage is TRBV7-8 and J usage is TRBJ1-2, with D maybe TRBD1 (5 bases). CDR1 SGHVS and CDR2 FQNEAQ come from the germline V gene. CDR3 length: 18 amino acids. Between the trimmed V and J ends, which lost 4 bases and 4 bases, there was a span of 25 bases. In DNA, the CDR3 is TGTGCCAGCAGCTCGAGGGGCGGGGGTCTTGGGATCCGCTATGGCTACACCTTC. Residues: CASSSRGGGLGIRYGYTF.

The rearrangement uses TRBV10-3 and TRBJ2-2; tentative D call: TRBD2 (6 bases). V dropped 8 bases and J dropped 6 bases, with 13 bases sitting between them. This CDR3 contains 13 residues. From germline, CDR1 is ENHRY and CDR2 SYGVKD. CDR3 bases: TGTGCCATCTGGACGGGAGATGCCGGGGAGCTGTTTTTT. Protein sequence: CAIWTGDAGELFF.

This clone came up a few times. The V and J genes are TRBV5-8 and TRBJ1-5; 10 bases agree with TRBD1. The CDR3 runs to 15 residues. Unmatched junction bases numbered 1, after V lost 2 bases and J lost 2 bases. Per germline, CDR1 SGHTS and CDR2 YDEGEE. The CDR3 loop is CASSFGTGGNQPQHF. The CDR3 coding sequence is TGTGCCAGCAGCTTCGGGACAGGGGGCAATCAGCCCCAGCATTTT.

The chain carries TRBV6-6 and TRBJ2-1, with 12 bases identical to TRBD1. Germline CDR1 and CDR2: MNHNY and SVGAGI (reference sequence). The V and J ends lost 2 bases and 6 bases, in that order; junction bases with no gene match: 5. The CDR3 is 16 residues long. The CDR3 protein is CASSYRPGQGANEQFF. DNA of the CDR3: TGTGCCAGCAGTTACCGACCGGGACAGGGGGCCAATGAGCAGTTCTTC.

The chain has TRBV7-9 and TRBJ2-7, with a tentative D call TRBD2 (5 bases). Germline lookup yields CDR1 SEHNR and CDR2 FQNEAQ (reference sequence). The germline V and J ends were trimmed by 3 bases and 6 bases, with 15 bases remaining between them. The CDR3 has 14 residues. For the CDR3, the DNA is TGTGCCAGCAGCTTCGAGGGCAGAGACGCCGAGCAGTACTTC. This gives the protein CASSFEGRDAEQYF.